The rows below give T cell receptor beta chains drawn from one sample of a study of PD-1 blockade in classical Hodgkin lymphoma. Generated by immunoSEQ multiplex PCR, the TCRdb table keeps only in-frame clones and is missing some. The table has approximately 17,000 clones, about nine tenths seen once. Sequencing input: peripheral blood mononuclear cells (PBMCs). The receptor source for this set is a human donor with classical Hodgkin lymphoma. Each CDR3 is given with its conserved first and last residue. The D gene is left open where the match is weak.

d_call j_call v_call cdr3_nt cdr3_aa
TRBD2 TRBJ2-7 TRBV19 TGTGCCCATACGGCGGGAGAATGGTACGAGCAGTACTTC CAHTAGEWYEQYF
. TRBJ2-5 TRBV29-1 TGCAGCGTTGAAGCAGGGCAAGAGACCCAGTACTTC CSVEAGQETQYF
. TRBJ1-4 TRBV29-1 TGCAGCGTTGACAGTGGCGAAAAACTGTTTTTT CSVDSGEKLFF
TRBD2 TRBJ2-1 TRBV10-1 TGCGCCAGCAGTGAAGCGGGGGGCTCCTACAATGAGCAGTTCTTC CASSEAGGSYNEQFF
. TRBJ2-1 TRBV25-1 TGTGCCAGCAGTGAATCCCCGGGGTCGGAATCTGATGAGCAGTTCTTC CASSESPGSESDEQFF
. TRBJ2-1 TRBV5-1 TGCGCCAGCAGCCCCGGATCACCTGAGCAGTTCTTC CASSPGSPEQFF
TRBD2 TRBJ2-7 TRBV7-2 TGTGCCAGCAGCCCGGATAGCGGGCCGAGCTCCTACGAGCAGTACTTC CASSPDSGPSSYEQYF
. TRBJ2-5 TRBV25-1 TGTGCCAGCAGTGGCTTAATGAACAGGTTTAGGGAGGAGACCCAGTACTTC CASSGLMNRFREETQYF
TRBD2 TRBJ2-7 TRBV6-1 TGTGCCAGCAGTGCCCCGCGGACTAGCGGGAGGGCAAGCTCCTACGAGCAGTACTTC CASSAPRTSGRASSYEQYF
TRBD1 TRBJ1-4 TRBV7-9 TGTGCCAGCAGCGCCCCGGGACAGGGGTTCGAAAAACTGTTTTTT CASSAPGQGFEKLFF
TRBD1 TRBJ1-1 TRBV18 TGTGCCAGCTCACCAGGACAGGGGCGAAACACTGAAGCTTTCTTT CASSPGQGRNTEAFF
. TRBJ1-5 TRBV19 TGTGCCAGTGGAGGGGATCGCAATCAGCCCCAGCATTTT CASGGDRNQPQHF
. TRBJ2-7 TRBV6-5 TGTGCCAGCGGGACCACTCCGATTACCTACGAGCAGTACTTC CASGTTPITYEQYF
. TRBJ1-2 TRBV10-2 TGCGCCAGCAGCGAAGCACCCGGGACCCCCCTGGGGGGCTACACCTTC CASSEAPGTPLGGYTF
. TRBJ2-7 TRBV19 TGTGCCAGTAGTATTGTAGGGGCCAGCTCCTACGAGCAGTACTTC CASSIVGASSYEQYF
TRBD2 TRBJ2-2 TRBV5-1 TGCGCCAGCAGCTTGAAAAAGGGACTAGCAACCGGGGAGCTGTTTTTT CASSLKKGLATGELFF
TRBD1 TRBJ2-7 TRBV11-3 TGTGCCAGCAGCGCCCGGGACAGGGGTCACGAGCAGTACTTC CASSARDRGHEQYF
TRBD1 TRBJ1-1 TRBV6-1 TGTGCCAGCTCGGCGGAGACAGGGGGCTTAGCTTTCTTT CASSAETGGLAFF
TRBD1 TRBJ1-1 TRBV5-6 TGTGCCAGCAGCTTGGTGGACAGGAAGAACACTGAAGCTTTCTTT CASSLVDRKNTEAFF
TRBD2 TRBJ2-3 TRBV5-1 TGCGCCAGCAGGGTGGGACTAGCAACAGATACGCAGTATTTT CASRVGLATDTQYF
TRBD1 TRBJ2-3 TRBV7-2 TGTGCCAGCAGATCTACAGGGGCAGATACGCAGTATTTT CASRSTGADTQYF
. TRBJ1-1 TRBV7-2 TGTGCCAGCATGGGTCAGGGTTACACTGAAGCTTTCTTT CASMGQGYTEAFF
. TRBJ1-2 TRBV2 TGTGCCAGCAGCGAAGGGGCCACCGGCTATGGCTACACCTTC CASSEGATGYGYTF
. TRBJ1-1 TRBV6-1 TGTGCCAGCAGTCACGATGGAGCAGGGGACACTGAAGCTTTCTTT CASSHDGAGDTEAFF